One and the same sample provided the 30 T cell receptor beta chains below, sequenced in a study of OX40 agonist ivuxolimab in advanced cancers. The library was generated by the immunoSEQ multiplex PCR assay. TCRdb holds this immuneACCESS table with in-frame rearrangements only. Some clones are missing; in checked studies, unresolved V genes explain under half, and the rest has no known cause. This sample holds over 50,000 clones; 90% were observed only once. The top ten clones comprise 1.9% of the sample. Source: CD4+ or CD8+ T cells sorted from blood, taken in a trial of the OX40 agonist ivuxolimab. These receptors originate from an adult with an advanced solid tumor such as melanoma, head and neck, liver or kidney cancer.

The DNA for the CDR3 is TGTGCCAGCAGCTCAGGACTAGCGGGAGAGGGGGAGACCCAGTACTTC. Residues: CASSSGLAGEGETQYF. V usage is TRBV7-2 and J usage is TRBJ2-5; 13 nucleotides match TRBD2. The CDR3 runs 16 residues. CDR1 is SGHTA, CDR2 FQGNSA, per germline. V lost 4 bases, J lost 5 bases, and 7 bases stayed unmatched.

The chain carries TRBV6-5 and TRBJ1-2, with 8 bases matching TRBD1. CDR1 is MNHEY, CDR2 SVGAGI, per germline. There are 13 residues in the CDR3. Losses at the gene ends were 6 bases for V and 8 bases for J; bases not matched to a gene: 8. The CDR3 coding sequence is TGTGCCAGCAGAGTAGGACAGGGAGGCGGCTACACCTTC. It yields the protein CASRVGQGGGYTF.

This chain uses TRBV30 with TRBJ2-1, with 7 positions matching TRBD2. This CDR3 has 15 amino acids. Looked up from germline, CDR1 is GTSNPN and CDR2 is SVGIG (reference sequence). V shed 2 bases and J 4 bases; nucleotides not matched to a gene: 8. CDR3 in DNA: TGTGCCTGGAGTAAAATGTCTAGCGGATACAATGAGCAGTTCTTC. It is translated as CAWSKMSSGYNEQFF.

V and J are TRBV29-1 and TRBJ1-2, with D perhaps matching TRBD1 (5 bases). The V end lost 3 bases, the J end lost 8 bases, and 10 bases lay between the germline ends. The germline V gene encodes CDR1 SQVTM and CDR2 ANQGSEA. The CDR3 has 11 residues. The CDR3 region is CSVEEGAGYTF. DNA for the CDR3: TGCAGCGTTGAGGAAGGGGCGGGCTACACCTTC.

This chain's CDR3 is CASSPGPGDGYTF. The CDR3 region has the DNA TGTGCCAGCAGTCCCGGGCCCGGCGATGGCTACACCTTC. The chain combines TRBV6-4 with TRBJ1-2; D is unresolved. CDR3 size: 13 residues. V was clipped by 5 bases and J by 6 bases, with 13 bases between them. Germline V gives CDR1 MRHNA, CDR2 SNTAGT.

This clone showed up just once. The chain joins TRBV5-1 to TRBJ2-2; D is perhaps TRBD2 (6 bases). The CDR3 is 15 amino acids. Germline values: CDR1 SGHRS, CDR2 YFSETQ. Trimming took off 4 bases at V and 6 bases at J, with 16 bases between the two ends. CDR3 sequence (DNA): TGCGCCAGCAGCCCGGCCGGGACTCCCTCCGGGGAGCTGTTTTTT. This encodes CASSPAGTPSGELFF.

The CDR3 DNA reads as TGCGCCGGTAATTCACCCCTCCACTTT. As protein: CAGNSPLHF. This chain joins TRBV5-1 and TRBJ1-6, with unresolved D. CDR3 size: 9 residues. Germline-derived CDR1 and CDR2 are SGHRS and YFSETQ. Trimming took 10 bases from V and 6 from J, leaving 2 bases between them.

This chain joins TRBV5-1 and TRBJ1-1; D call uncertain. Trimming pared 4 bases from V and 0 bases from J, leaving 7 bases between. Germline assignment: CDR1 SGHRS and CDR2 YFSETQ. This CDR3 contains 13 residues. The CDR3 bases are TGCGCCAGCAGCGGCCTCATGAACACTGAAGCTTTCTTT. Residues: CASSGLMNTEAFF.

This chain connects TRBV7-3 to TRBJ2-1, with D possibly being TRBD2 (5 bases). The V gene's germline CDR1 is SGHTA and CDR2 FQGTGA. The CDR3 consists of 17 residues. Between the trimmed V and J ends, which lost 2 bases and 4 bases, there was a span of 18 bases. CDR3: CASSLLQSAGRYNEQFF. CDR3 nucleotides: TGTGCCAGCAGCTTACTACAATCGGCGGGCCGGTACAATGAGCAGTTCTTC. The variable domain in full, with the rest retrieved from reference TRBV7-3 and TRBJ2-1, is GAGVSQTPSNKVTEKGKYVELRCDPISGHTALYWYRQSLGQGPEFLIYFQGTGAADDSGLPNDRFFAVRPEGSVSTLKIQRTERGDSAVYLCASSLLQSAGRYNEQFFGPGTRLTVL.

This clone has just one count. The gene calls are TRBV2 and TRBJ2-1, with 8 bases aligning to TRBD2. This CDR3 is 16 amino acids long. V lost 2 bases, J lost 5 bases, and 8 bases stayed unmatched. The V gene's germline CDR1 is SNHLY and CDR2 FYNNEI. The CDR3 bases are TGTGCCAGCAGTGAATCGCTCGCGGGGGGCAACAATGAGCAGTTCTTC. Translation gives CASSESLAGGNNEQFF.

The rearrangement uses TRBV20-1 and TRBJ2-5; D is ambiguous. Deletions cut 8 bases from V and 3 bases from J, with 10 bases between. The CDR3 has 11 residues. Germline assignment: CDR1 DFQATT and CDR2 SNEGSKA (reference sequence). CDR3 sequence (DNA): TGCAGTTTAGAGGTGGAAGAGACCCAGTACTTC. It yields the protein CSLEVEETQYF.

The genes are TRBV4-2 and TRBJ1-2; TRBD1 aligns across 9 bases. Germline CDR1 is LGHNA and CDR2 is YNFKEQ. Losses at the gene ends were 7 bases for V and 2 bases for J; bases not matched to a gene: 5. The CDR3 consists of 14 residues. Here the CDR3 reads CASNRQGGNYGYTF. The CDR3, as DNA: TGTGCCAGCAACCGACAGGGGGGGAACTATGGCTACACCTTC.

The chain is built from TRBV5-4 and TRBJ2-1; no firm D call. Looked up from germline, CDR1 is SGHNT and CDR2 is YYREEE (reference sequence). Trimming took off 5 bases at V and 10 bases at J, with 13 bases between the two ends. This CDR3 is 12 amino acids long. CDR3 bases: TGTGCCAGCAGTCCGAGATTTGGGGAGCAGTTCTTC. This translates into CASSPRFGEQFF.

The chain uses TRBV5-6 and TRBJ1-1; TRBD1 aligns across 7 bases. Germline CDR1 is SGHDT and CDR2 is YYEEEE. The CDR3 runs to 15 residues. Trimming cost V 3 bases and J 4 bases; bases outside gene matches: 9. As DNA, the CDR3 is TGTGCCAGCAGCTCTGGACTACAGGGGCGCACTGAAGCTTTCTTT. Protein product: CASSSGLQGRTEAFF.

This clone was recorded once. CDR3 sequence reads: CASTGEINQPQHF. The CDR3 bases are TGCGCCAGCACAGGGGAGATCAATCAGCCCCAGCATTTT. The chain employs TRBV10-2 and TRBJ1-5; tentatively, D is TRBD1 (6 bases). V was shortened by 7 bases and J by 3 bases, with 10 bases between the two germline ends. Germline V gene lookup returns CDR1 WSHSY and CDR2 SAAADI. The CDR3 is 13 residues long.

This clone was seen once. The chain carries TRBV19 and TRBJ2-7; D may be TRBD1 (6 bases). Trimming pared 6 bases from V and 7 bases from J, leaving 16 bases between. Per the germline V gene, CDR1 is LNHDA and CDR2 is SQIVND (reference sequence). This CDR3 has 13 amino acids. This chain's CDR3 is CASSRTAGMEQYF. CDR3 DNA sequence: TGTGCCAGTAGCCGGACAGCTGGAATGGAGCAGTACTTC.

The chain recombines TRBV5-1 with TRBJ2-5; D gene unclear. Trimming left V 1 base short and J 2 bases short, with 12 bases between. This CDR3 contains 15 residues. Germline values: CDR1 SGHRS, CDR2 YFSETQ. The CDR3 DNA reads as TGCGCCAGCAGCTTGATTCGGCGGCAGCAAGAGACCCAGTACTTC. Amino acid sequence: CASSLIRRQQETQYF.

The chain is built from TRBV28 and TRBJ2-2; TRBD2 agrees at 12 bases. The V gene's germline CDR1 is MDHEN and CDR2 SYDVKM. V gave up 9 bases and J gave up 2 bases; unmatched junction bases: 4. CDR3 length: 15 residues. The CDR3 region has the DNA TGTGCCAGTCTAGCGGGGGGGGCTAACACCGGGGAGCTGTTTTTT. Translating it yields CASLAGGANTGELFF. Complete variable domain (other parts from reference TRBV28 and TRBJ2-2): DVKVTQSSRYLVKRTGEKVFLECVQDMDHENMFWYRQDPGLGLRLIYFSYDVKMKEKGDIPEGYSVSREKKERFSLILESASTNQTSMYLCASLAGGANTGELFFGEGSRLTVL.

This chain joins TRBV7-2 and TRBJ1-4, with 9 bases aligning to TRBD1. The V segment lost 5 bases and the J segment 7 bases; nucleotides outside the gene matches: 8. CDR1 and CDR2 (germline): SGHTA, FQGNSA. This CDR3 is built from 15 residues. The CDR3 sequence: CASSPLGQGGEKLFF. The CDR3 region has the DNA TGTGCCAGCAGCCCCCTGGGACAGGGAGGTGAAAAACTGTTTTTT. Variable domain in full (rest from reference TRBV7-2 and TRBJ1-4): GAGVSQSPSNKVTEKGKDVELRCDPISGHTALYWYRQSLGQGLEFLIYFQGNSAPDKSGLPSDRFSAERTGGSVSTLTIQRTQQEDSAVYLCASSPLGQGGEKLFFGSGTQLSVL.

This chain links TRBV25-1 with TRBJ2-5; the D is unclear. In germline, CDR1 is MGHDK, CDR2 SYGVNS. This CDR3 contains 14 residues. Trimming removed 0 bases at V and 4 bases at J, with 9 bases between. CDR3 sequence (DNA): TGTGCCAGCAGTGAATATCACGGACCAGAGACCCAGTACTTC. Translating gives CASSEYHGPETQYF.

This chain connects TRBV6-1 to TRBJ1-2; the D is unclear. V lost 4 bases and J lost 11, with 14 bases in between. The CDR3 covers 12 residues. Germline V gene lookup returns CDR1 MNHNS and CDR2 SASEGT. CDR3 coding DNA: TGTGCCAGCAGTGTAACTGGACTCGGGTACACCTTC. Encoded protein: CASSVTGLGYTF.

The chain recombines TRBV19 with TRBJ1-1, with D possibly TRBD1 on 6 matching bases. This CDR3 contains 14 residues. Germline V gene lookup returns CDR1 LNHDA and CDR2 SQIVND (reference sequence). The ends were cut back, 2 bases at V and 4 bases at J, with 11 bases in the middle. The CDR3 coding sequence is TGTGCCAGTAGTATACAGGGAGGGGGCACTGAAGCTTTCTTT. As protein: CASSIQGGGTEAFF.

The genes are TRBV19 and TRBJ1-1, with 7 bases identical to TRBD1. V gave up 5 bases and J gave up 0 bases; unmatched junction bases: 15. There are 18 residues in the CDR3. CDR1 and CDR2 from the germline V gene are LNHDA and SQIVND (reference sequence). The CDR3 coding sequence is TGTGCCAGTAGTGCTCCCGGGACAGTCCGGGAGATGAACACTGAAGCTTTCTTT. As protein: CASSAPGTVREMNTEAFF.

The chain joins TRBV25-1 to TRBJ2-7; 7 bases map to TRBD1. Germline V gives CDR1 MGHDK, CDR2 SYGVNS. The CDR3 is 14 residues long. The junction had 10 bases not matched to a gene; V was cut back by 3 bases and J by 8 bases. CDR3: CASSDYRGIEKQYF. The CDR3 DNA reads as TGTGCCAGCAGTGACTACAGGGGCATAGAGAAGCAGTACTTC.

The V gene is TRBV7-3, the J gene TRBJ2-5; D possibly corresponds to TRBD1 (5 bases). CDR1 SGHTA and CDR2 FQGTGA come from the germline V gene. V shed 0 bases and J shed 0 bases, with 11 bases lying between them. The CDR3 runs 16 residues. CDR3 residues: CASSLTADKYQETQYF. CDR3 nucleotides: TGTGCCAGCAGCTTAACGGCGGACAAGTACCAAGAGACCCAGTACTTC.

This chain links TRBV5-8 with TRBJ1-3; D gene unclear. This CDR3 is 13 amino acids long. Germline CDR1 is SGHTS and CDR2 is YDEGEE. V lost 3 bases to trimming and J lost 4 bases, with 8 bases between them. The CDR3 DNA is TGTGCCAGCAGCTGGGTTTCGGGAAACACCATATATTTT. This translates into CASSWVSGNTIYF.

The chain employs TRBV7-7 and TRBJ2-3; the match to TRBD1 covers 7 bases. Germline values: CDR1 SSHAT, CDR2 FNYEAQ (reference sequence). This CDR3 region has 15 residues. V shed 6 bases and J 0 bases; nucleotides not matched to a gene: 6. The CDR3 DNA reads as TGTGCCAGCAGTAAACAGGGGCATAGCACAGATACGCAGTATTTT. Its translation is CASSKQGHSTDTQYF.

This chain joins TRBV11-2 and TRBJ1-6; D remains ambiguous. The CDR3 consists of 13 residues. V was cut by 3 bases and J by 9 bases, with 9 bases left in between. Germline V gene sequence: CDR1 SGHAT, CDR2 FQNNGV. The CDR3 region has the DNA TGTGCCAGCAGCTTTTACGGCGTTTCACCCCTCCACTTT. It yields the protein CASSFYGVSPLHF.

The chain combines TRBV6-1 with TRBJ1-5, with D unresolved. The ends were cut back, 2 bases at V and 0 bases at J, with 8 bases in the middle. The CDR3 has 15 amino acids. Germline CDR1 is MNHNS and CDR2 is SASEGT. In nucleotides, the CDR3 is TGTGCCAGCAGTGAAAATGAGTTTAGCAATCAGCCCCAGCATTTT. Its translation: CASSENEFSNQPQHF.

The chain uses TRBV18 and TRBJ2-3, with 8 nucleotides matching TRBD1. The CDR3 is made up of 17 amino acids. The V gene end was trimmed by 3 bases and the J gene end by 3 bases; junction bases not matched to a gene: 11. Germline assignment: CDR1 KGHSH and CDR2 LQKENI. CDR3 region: CASSPSPGQGLTDTQYF. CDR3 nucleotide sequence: TGTGCCAGCTCACCTTCCCCCGGACAGGGTTTGACAGATACGCAGTATTTT. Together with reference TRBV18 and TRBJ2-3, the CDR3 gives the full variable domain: NAGVMQNPRHLVRRRGQEARLRCSPMKGHSHVYWYRQLPEEGLKFMVYLQKENIIDESGMPKERFSAEFPKEGPSILRIQQVVRGDSAAYFCASSPSPGQGLTDTQYFGPGTRLTVL.